The clone carrying this T cell receptor (beta chain) showed up just once. The sample is drawn from a study of blood T cell repertoires in COVID-19. Across the study: T cells, B-cell-depleted T cells, or PBMCs provided the cDNA or gDNA that served as material.

The CDR3 length is 13 residues. Germline V lookup: CDR1 SGHNT, CDR2 YYREEE (reference sequence). V dropped 0 bases and J dropped 3 bases, with 6 bases sitting between them. Method: immunoSEQ multiplex PCR; TCRdb's copy keeps in-frame clones and lacks some. The data hold 300,000 to 350,000 clones, with 75% to 95% observed a single time. The sequence was collected from a woman in her thirties with COVID-19, enrolled during active disease. The V and J genes are TRBV5-4 and TRBJ1-2; unclear D gene. Sequencing input: peripheral blood. The CDR3 DNA reads TGTGCCAGCAGCTTGGACAGAGACTATGGCTACACCTTC. Protein sequence: CASSLDRDYGYTF.